This is a list of T cell receptor beta chains from one sample in a study of monozygotic twins with cystic fibrosis. Only in-frame clones appear in the TCRdb table, and some are missing; sequencing was by immunoSEQ multiplex PCR. Of around 34,000 clones listed, roughly 90% are singletons. Sequencing used blood. These receptors were taken from a girl aged 2-9 years with cystic fibrosis. Each CDR3 is given with its conserved first and last residue. The D gene is left open where the match is weak. Size is stated for part of the rows, as once, few or many counts, or as a class when the clone is expanded.

clone_size | j_call | cdr3_length | v_call | d_call | cdr3_nt | cdr3_aa
once | TRBJ2-1 | 14 | TRBV30 | TRBD1 | TGTGCCTGGAATCGACAGGGGCCCCTATATGAGCAGTTCTTC | CAWNRQGPLYEQFF
once | TRBJ2-7 | 14 | TRBV28 | NA | TGTGCCAGCCGTCTCTCTGGACTTTCCTACGAGCAGTACTTC | CASRLSGLSYEQYF
NA | TRBJ2-7 | 15 | TRBV7-7 | TRBD1 | TGTGCCAGCAGCCCAAGACAGGGATTCTCATACGAGCAGTACTTC | CASSPRQGFSYEQYF
NA | TRBJ2-6 | 19 | TRBV15 | NA | TGTGCCACCAGTCGAGGGACACACAGGGTTGGCTCTGGGGCCAACGTCCTGACTTTC | CATSRGTHRVGSGANVLTF
NA | TRBJ1-4 | 14 | TRBV2 | NA | TGTGCCAGCAATCAAGGACAGAATAATGAAAAACTGTTTTTT | CASNQGQNNEKLFF
NA | TRBJ1-4 | 14 | TRBV11-1 | TRBD1 | TGTGCCAGCAGCCGCGGACAGGGACTTGAAAAACTGTTTTTT | CASSRGQGLEKLFF
NA | TRBJ2-5 | 14 | TRBV14 | NA | TGTGCCAGCAGCCAAGATCATGGCGTCGAGACCCAGTACTTC | CASSQDHGVETQYF
NA | TRBJ1-1 | 18 | TRBV4-2 | NA | TGTGCCAGCAGCCAAGAGGCCGGGTGGTCGTCAACCCGAACTGAAGCTTTCTTT | CASSQEAGWSSTRTEAFF
NA | TRBJ2-3 | 12 | TRBV28 | NA | TGTGCCAGCAGTCTATACCGGGATACGCAGTATTTT | CASSLYRDTQYF
NA | TRBJ1-1 | 15 | TRBV14 | NA | TGTGCCAGCAGCCCTCTCCCCGTGGCTGGGGCTGAAGCTTTCTTT | CASSPLPVAGAEAFF
NA | TRBJ1-6 | 16 | TRBV30 | NA | TGTGCCTGGAGTCCCCTCCTGTCGGACCGGTCTTCACCCCTCCACTTT | CAWSPLLSDRSSPLHF
few | TRBJ2-5 | 12 | TRBV7-2 | NA | TGTGCCAGCAGCGAAGCTCCAGGGACCCAGTACTTC | CASSEAPGTQYF
NA | TRBJ2-2 | 19 | TRBV18 | NA | TGTGCCAGCTCACCCGGTACGGGGGTGAGACTGAGGAACACCGGGGAGCTGTTTTTT | CASSPGTGVRLRNTGELFF
NA | TRBJ1-1 | 15 | TRBV5-1 | NA | TGCGCCAGCAGCTTGGCTGGAGGGGAGAACACTGAAGCTTTCTTT | CASSLAGGENTEAFF
NA | TRBJ2-2 | 16 | TRBV6-5 | TRBD2 | TGTGCCAGCAGTTGGGCGGGGGGCCACAACACCGGGGAGCTGTTTTTT | CASSWAGGHNTGELFF
NA | TRBJ1-1 | 14 | TRBV5-1 | NA | TGCGCCAGCAGCCCAAGGACGGGGAACACTGAAGCTTTCTTT | CASSPRTGNTEAFF
NA | TRBJ1-1 | 11 | TRBV30 | NA | TGTGCCTGGAGCTCACTCCTCTTGGCTTTCTTT | CAWSSLLLAFF
once | TRBJ2-3 | 16 | TRBV27 | NA | TGTGCCAGCAGTTTATCTTCCGGCCTTAGCACAGATACGCAGTATTTT | CASSLSSGLSTDTQYF
NA | TRBJ2-7 | 14 | TRBV5-4 | TRBD1 | TGTGCCAGCAGCCTCGGGGACAGCTTCTACGAGCAGTACTTC | CASSLGDSFYEQYF
NA | TRBJ2-1 | 18 | TRBV7-2 | NA | TGTGCCAGCAGCCCCCCGGGGCGGCAGCTTCTCTCCTACAATGAGCAGTTCTTC | CASSPPGRQLLSYNEQFF
NA | TRBJ2-1 | 18 | TRBV28 | NA | TGTGCCAGCAGTTTTCCCAGCGGAGCCACTCCTTCCTACAATGAGCAGTTCTTC | CASSFPSGATPSYNEQFF
NA | TRBJ2-3 | 16 | TRBV4-1 | NA | TGCGCCAGCAGCCAAGATCTCAACAGCTTCACAGATACGCAGTATTTT | CASSQDLNSFTDTQYF
NA | TRBJ2-7 | 14 | TRBV13 | NA | TGTGCCAGCAGCCCGGGACCTAGGGAGTCCGAGCAGTACTTC | CASSPGPRESEQYF
NA | TRBJ2-1 | 15 | TRBV29-1 | NA | TGCAGCGTCATAAAGCTTGGCCGCCTCAGGAATGAGCAGTTCTTC | CSVIKLGRLRNEQFF
NA | TRBJ1-4 | 15 | TRBV28 | NA | TGTGCCAGCAGACCCCCCAGGGGAGTTAATGAAAAACTGTTTTTT | CASRPPRGVNEKLFF
NA | TRBJ1-3 | 18 | TRBV4-2 | NA | TGTGCCAGCAGCCCTCCCTTGGGGAGCCTAGGCTCTGGAAACACCATATATTTT | CASSPPLGSLGSGNTIYF
NA | TRBJ2-3 | 14 | TRBV7-9 | NA | TGTGCCAGCAGCTTAGAACAGGGCGCAGATACGCAGTATTTT | CASSLEQGADTQYF
NA | TRBJ1-6 | 14 | TRBV2 | NA | TGTGCCAGCAGACGGACAAAAGATAATTCACCCCTCCACTTT | CASRRTKDNSPLHF
NA | TRBJ1-2 | 14 | TRBV6-1 | TRBD1 | TGTGCCAGCTTGCGGACAGGGTCTAGCTATGGCTACACCTTC | CASLRTGSSYGYTF
NA | TRBJ1-2 | 15 | TRBV7-9 | NA | TGTGCCAGCAGCCTCAACGACAGGTTGGGCGGTGGCTACACCTTC | CASSLNDRLGGGYTF
NA | TRBJ1-5 | 15 | TRBV5-6 | NA | TGTGCCAGCAGCTCGGGGCTTTGGGGCAATCAGCCCCAGCATTTT | CASSSGLWGNQPQHF